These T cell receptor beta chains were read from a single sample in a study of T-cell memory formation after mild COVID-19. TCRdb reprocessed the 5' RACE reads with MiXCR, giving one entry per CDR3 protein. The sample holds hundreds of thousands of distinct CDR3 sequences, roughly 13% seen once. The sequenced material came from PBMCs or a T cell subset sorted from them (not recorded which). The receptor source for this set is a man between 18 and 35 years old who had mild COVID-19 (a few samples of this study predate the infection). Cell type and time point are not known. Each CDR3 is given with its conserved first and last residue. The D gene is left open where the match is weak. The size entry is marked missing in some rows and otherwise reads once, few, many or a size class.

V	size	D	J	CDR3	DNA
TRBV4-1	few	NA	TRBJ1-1	CASSQDLIGPEAFF	TGCGCCAGCAGCCAAGATCTTATCGGTCCTGAAGCTTTCTTT
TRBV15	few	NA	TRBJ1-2	CATSRAPGWDGYTF	TGTGCCACCAGCAGAGCCCCGGGGTGGGATGGCTACACCTTC
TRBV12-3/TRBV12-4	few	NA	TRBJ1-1	CASRIQMNTEAFF	TGTGCCAGCAGGATACAGATGAACACTGAAGCTTTCTTT
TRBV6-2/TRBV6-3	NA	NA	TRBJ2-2	CASSYLQRTGELFF	TGTGCCAGCAGTTACTTACAGAGAACCGGGGAGCTGTTTTTT
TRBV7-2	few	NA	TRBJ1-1	CASSPNGLNTEAFF	TGTGCCAGCAGCCCTAACGGGTTGAACACTGAAGCTTTCTTT
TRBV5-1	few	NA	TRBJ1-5	CASSLGTGRQPQHF	TGCGCCAGCAGCTTAGGGACCGGACGTCAGCCCCAGCATTTT
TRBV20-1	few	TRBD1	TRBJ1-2	CSASTRQGAAGYTF	TGCAGTGCTAGCACCCGACAGGGTGCAGCGGGCTACACCTTC
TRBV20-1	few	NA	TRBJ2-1	CSARPLTGRTSYNEQFF	TGCAGTGCTAGACCTCTGACAGGGAGGACGTCCTACAATGAGCAGTTCTTC
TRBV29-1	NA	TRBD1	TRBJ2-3	CSVGRGLSGTDTQYF	TGCAGCGTCGGAAGGGGGCTGTCGGGCACAGATACGCAGTATTTT
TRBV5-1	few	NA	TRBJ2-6	CASTMTSGANVLTF	TGCGCCAGCACCATGACTTCTGGGGCCAACGTCCTGACTTTC
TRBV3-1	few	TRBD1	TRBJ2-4	CASSQVGTGGYIQYF	TGTGCCAGCAGCCAAGTCGGGACAGGGGGCTACATTCAGTACTTC
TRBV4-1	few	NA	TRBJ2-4	CASSQGPTDLQAKNIQYF	TGCGCCAGCAGCCAAGGGCCTACAGATCTACAAGCCAAAAACATTCAGTACTTC
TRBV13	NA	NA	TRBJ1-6	CASSLVAGARSPLHF	TGTGCCAGCAGCTTAGTCGCAGGGGCTAGGTCACCCCTCCACTTT
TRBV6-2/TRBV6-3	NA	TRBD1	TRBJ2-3	CASRDRLTDTQYF	TGTGCCAGCAGGGACAGGTTAACAGATACGCAGTATTTT
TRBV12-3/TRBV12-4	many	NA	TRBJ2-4	CASREVDIQYF	TGTGCCAGCAGAGAAGTGGACATTCAGTACTTC
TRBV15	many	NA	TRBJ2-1	CATSRDLRVEQFF	TGTGCCACCAGCAGAGATTTACGGGTCGAGCAGTTCTTC
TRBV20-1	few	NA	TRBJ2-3	CSAASGTDTQYF	TGCAGTGCCGCATCGGGTACAGATACGCAGTATTTT
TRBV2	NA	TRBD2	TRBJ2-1	CASRGTSGAYNEQFF	TGTGCCAGCAGAGGTACTAGCGGGGCCTACAATGAGCAGTTCTTC
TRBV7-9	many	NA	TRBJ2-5	CASIKAIQETQYF	TGTGCCAGCATTAAGGCTATCCAAGAGACCCAGTACTTC
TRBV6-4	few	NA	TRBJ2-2	CASSDGKAGELFF	TGTGCCAGCAGTGACGGGAAGGCCGGGGAGCTGTTTTTT
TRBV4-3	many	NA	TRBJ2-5	CASSQEVFQTQYF	TGCGCCAGCAGCCAAGAGGTATTCCAGACCCAGTACTTC
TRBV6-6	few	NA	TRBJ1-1	CASSFGTGTMNTEAFF	TGTGCCAGCAGTTTCGGGACCGGAACAATGAACACTGAAGCTTTCTTT
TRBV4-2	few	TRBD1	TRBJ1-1	CASSQDRVSTAFF	TGTGCCAGCAGTCAGGACAGGGTATCGACGGCTTTCTTT
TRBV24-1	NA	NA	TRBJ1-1	CATSDTGQRGAFF	TGTGCCACCAGTGATACTGGACAGCGCGGAGCTTTCTTT
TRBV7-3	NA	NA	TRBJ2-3	CASSLSLGGPGDTQYF	TGTGCCAGCAGCTTATCGTTGGGGGGGCCTGGAGATACGCAGTATTTT
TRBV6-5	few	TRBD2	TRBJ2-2	CASSLRPGTSGGVHTGELFF	TGTGCCAGCAGCCTACGACCCGGGACTAGCGGGGGGGTTCACACCGGGGAGCTGTTTTTT
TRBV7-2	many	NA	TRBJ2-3	CASSLAGWGDTQYF	TGTGCCAGCAGCTTAGCGGGTTGGGGAGATACGCAGTATTTT
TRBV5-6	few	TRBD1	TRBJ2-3	CASSVPGQGADTQYF	TGTGCCAGCAGCGTCCCGGGACAGGGGGCAGATACGCAGTATTTT
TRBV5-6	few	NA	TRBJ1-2	CASSVDRNYGYTF	TGTGCCAGCAGCGTCGACAGGAACTATGGCTACACCTTC
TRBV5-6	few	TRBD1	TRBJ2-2	CASSLTGGGPNTGELFF	TGTGCCAGCAGCCTGACAGGGGGAGGCCCGAACACCGGGGAGCTGTTTTTT
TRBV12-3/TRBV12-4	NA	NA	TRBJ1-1	CASTNGLNTEAFF	TGTGCCAGCACAAACGGCTTGAACACTGAAGCTTTCTTT
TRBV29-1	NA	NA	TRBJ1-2	CSVSGDYGYTF	TGCAGCGTATCAGGGGACTATGGCTACACCTTC
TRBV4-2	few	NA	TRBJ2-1	CASSPRLHNEQFF	TGTGCCAGCAGCCCCCGACTGCACAATGAGCAGTTCTTC
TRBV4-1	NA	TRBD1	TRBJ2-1	CASSQTGGYSYNEQFF	TGCGCCAGCAGCCAGACAGGGGGCTATTCGTACAATGAGCAGTTCTTC
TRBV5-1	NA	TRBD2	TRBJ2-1	CASSWGLGSYNEQFF	TGCGCCAGCAGCTGGGGACTAGGGTCCTACAATGAGCAGTTCTTC
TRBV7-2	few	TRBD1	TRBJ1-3	CASSVRDRDGNTIYF	TGTGCCAGCAGCGTCCGGGACAGGGATGGAAACACCATATATTTT
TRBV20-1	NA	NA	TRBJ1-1	CSADGGRARDTEAFF	TGCAGTGCTGATGGGGGGCGCGCTAGGGACACTGAAGCTTTCTTT
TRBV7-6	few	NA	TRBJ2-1	CASSLAQEGARYNEQFF	TGTGCCAGCAGCTTAGCGCAGGAGGGGGCGAGGTACAATGAGCAGTTCTTC
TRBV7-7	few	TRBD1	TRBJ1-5	CASSFLGTGGNQPQHF	TGTGCCAGCAGCTTTCTCGGGACAGGGGGCAATCAGCCCCAGCATTTT
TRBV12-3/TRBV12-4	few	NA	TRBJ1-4	CASSADEEEKLFF	TGTGCCAGCAGCGCGGACGAAGAGGAAAAACTGTTTTTT
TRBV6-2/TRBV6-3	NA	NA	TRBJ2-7	CASSYHRSYEQYF	TGTGCCAGCAGTTACCACCGATCCTACGAGCAGTACTTC
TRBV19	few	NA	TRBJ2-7	CASSNAGATLAEQYF	TGTGCCAGTAGCAATGCAGGGGCCACCCTGGCAGAGCAGTACTTC
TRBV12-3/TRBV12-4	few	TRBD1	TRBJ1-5	CASSLVTGASNQPQHF	TGTGCCAGCAGTTTAGTAACAGGGGCCAGCAATCAGCCCCAGCATTTT
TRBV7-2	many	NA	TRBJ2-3	CASSFRFDTQYF	TGTGCCAGCAGCTTCAGGTTCGATACGCAGTATTTT
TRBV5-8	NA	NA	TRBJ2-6	CASSNSWANVLTF	TGTGCCAGCAGTAACTCCTGGGCCAACGTCCTGACTTTC
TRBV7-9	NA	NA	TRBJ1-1	CASRQDTEAFF	TGTGCCAGCCGGCAGGACACTGAAGCTTTCTTT